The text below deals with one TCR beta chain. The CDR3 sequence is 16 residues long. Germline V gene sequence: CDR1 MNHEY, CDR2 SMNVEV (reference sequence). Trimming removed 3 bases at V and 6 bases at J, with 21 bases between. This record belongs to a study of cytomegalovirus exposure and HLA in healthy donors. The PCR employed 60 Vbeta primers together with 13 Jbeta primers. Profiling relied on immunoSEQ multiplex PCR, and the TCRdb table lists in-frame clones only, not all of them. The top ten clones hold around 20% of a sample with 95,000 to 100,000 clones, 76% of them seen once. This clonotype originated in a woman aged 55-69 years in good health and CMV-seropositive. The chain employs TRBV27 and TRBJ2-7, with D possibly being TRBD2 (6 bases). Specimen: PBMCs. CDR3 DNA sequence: TGTGCCAGCAGTTTTCAAGTCGGGAGCGCACTCGGCGAGCAGTACTTC. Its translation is CASSFQVGSALGEQYF.